Listed here is a single T cell receptor (beta chain). This specimen comes from a study of blood T cell repertoires in COVID-19. Study-wide context: Samples came from the United States, Italy and Spain, spanning acute and convalescent COVID-19. From T cells, B-cell-depleted T cells, or PBMCs came the material, which was cDNA or gDNA.

The germline CDR1 and CDR2 sequences are KGHSH and LQKENI. Trimming removed 3 bases from V and 5 bases from J; junction bases left unmatched: 7. CDR3 length equals 15 residues. How the authors handled the data: Reference gene primer amplification gave estimated nucleated cell counts. The method was immunoSEQ multiplex PCR; TCRdb's version includes in-frame clones alone and lacks a portion of them. V, J and clone size derive from that table, while D and trimming were established from the DNA sequence. This sample has 250,000 to 300,000 clones, with 90% found just once. Sequenced input: peripheral blood. This rearrangement joins TRBV18 to TRBJ2-4, with 7 bases fitting TRBD1. The TCR was taken from a woman aged 40 to 55 with acute or convalescent COVID-19. The CDR3 loop is CASSPSRDRENIQYF. In DNA form, the CDR3 reads TGTGCCAGCTCACCGTCCCGGGACAGAGAAAACATTCAGTACTTC.